The 7 T cell receptor beta chains listed next were all sequenced from one sample in a study of T cell responses to AZD1222 COVID-19 vaccine. Assay: immunoSEQ multiplex PCR; the TCRdb copy retains only in-frame clones and omits some. This table has 75,000 or so clones, 85% to 95% appearing once. This specimen consisted of peripheral blood, obtained 28 days after the second AZD1222 dose. All receptors derive from an adult who received the AZD1222 COVID-19 vaccine.

The V gene is TRBV11-1, the J gene TRBJ1-2; D may be TRBD1 (6 bases). V was clipped by 5 bases and J by 4 bases, with 14 bases between them. This CDR3 comprises 14 residues. Germline V gene sequence: CDR1 SGHAT, CDR2 FQDESV (reference sequence). As DNA, the CDR3 is TGTGCCAGCAGCCCAAGTGGGGGGGCCTATGGCTACACCTTC. Amino acid sequence: CASSPSGGAYGYTF.

The chain employs TRBV4-1 and TRBJ2-1; D unclear. V was cut by 2 bases and J by 0 bases, with 11 bases left in between. This CDR3 comprises 16 residues. Germline V gene data show CDR1 as MGHRA and CDR2 as YSYEKL. DNA for the CDR3: TGCGCCAGCAGCCAAAAACAGACCAGCTCCTACAATGAGCAGTTCTTC. This translates into CASSQKQTSSYNEQFF.

The chain recombines TRBV18 with TRBJ1-1; no clear D. The length of the CDR3 is 14 residues. From germline, CDR1 is KGHSH and CDR2 LQKENI. Trimming shortened V by 3 bases and J by 1 base, and 9 bases separated the two germline ends. CDR3 sequence reads: CASSPSGPNTEAFF. The CDR3 region has the DNA TGTGCCAGCTCACCGTCTGGCCCGAACACTGAAGCTTTCTTT.

The chain couples TRBV12-3 or TRBV12-4 to TRBJ1-1; perhaps TRBD1 as D (5 bases). This CDR3 has 13 residues. V was pared by 6 bases and J by 1 base, with 9 bases between. The CDR3 coding sequence is TGTGCCAGCAGCCAGGGTGGGAACACTGAAGCTTTCTTT. This translates into CASSQGGNTEAFF.

The V gene is TRBV6-2 or TRBV6-3, the J gene TRBJ1-5; D possibly corresponds to TRBD1 (5 bases). The CDR3 extends over 15 amino acids. Between the trimmed V and J ends, which lost 2 bases and 2 bases, there was a span of 10 bases. The V gene's germline CDR1 is MNHEY and CDR2 SVGEGT. The CDR3 sequence: CASSYPGIGNQPQHF. The DNA for the CDR3 is TGTGCCAGCAGTTACCCAGGGATCGGCAATCAGCCCCAGCATTTT.

This rearrangement joins TRBV6-5 to TRBJ2-2; tentatively, D is TRBD1 (8 bases). CDR3 length equals 15 residues. The germline gives CDR1 MNHEY, CDR2 SVGAGI. Trimming shortened V by 7 bases and J by 7 bases, and 19 bases separated the two germline ends. The CDR3 nucleotides read TGTGCCAGCACCGTGACAGGGGAGGGTGGCGGGGAGCTGTTTTTT. The encoded protein is CASTVTGEGGGELFF.

The genes are TRBV4-1 and TRBJ2-7; D gene ambiguous. The CDR3 is 15 amino acids. CDR1 is MGHRA, CDR2 YSYEKL, per germline. V lost 1 base, J lost 3 bases, and 13 bases lay in between. The chain's CDR3 is CASSQALVLGYEQYF. The DNA for the CDR3 is TGCGCCAGCAGCCAAGCTCTAGTGCTGGGCTACGAGCAGTACTTC.